This TCR beta chain was obtained from a study of graft-versus-host responses after intestinal transplantation. About the study: Grafts that recipients had were multivisceral, liver-intestinal, or isolated intestinal transplants. Anti-thymocyte globulin was used for induction in all recipients, who then took tacrolimus and steroids for roughly three years.

The table lists this clone with a few counts. The target antigen is unknown. CDR3 length equals 14 residues. Germline V gene sequence: CDR1 GTSNPN, CDR2 SVGIG (reference sequence). V was clipped by 2 bases and J by 3 bases, with 11 bases between them. The data were produced by immunoSEQ multiplex PCR, yet TCRdb's version contains in-frame clones alone and is incomplete. The sample records tens of thousands of clones, approximately 95% being singletons. Study observations and caveats: Early post-transplant declines in HvG were associated with peak levels of circulating GvH clones.

The starting material was PBMCs, obtained roughly 760 days after a first intestinal transplant, on the day of a second. The TCR sequence derives from a human patient who received an intestinal transplant, so some T cells may come from the graft donor. The J gene is TRBJ1-5, the V gene TRBV30, with D perhaps TRBD1 (5 bases). The CDR3 loop reads CAWSSDTLNQPQHF. Here the CDR3 DNA reads TGTGCCTGGAGTTCGGACACCCTCAATCAGCCCCAGCATTTT.